A selection of T cell receptor beta chains follows, all from one sample in a study of T cells expressing NK-cell markers. TCRdb reprocessed the 5' RACE reads; each CDR3 protein has one entry and no DNA is given. The record lists about 430,000 distinct CDR3 sequences, of which the ten most abundant hold 1.4%. Sequenced material: blood T cells: a sorted CD56 or NKG2C T cell subset, CD4+ or CD8+ T cells, or bulk PBMC T cells (not recorded which). The origin of the receptors is a woman aged 45-65 years in good health. The CDR3 runs from the conserved cysteine through the conserved F or W. Fields, in order: V gene, J gene, CDR3 protein.

V: TRBV29-1
J: TRBJ2-1
CDR3: CSVLVNQDNEQFF

V: TRBV5-1
J: TRBJ2-3
CDR3: CASSGGQNLLTDTQYF

V: TRBV6-6
J: TRBJ1-1
CDR3: CASSYPPGTEAFF

V: TRBV7-9
J: TRBJ2-1
CDR3: CASSLLSGRFLFF

V: TRBV10-3
J: TRBJ1-3
CDR3: CAISPDRTSGNTIYF

V: TRBV18
J: TRBJ2-3
CDR3: CASSTSGDKDTQYF

V: TRBV6-5
J: TRBJ2-1
CDR3: CASSWQPLPKSDEQFF

V: TRBV6-6
J: TRBJ1-3
CDR3: CASSYGQVGNTIYF

V: TRBV12-3/TRBV12-4
J: TRBJ2-1
CDR3: CASIPGLSGRANEQFF

V: TRBV4-2
J: TRBJ2-3
CDR3: CASRKREGLSGTDTQYF

V: TRBV12-3/TRBV12-4
J: TRBJ1-3
CDR3: CASRRQGLPGNTIYF

V: TRBV5-1
J: TRBJ2-3
CDR3: CASSLGVKPYDTQYF

V: TRBV11-3
J: TRBJ2-2
CDR3: CASSSVTTGELFF

V: TRBV5-1
J: TRBJ2-5
CDR3: CASMASGSQETQYF

V: TRBV11-2
J: TRBJ1-2
CDR3: CASSSQGDGGGYTF

V: TRBV12-3/TRBV12-4
J: TRBJ1-6
CDR3: CASSPRLLASTPLHF

V: TRBV6-5
J: TRBJ1-6
CDR3: CASSSYFTGPDSPLHF

V: TRBV10-3
J: TRBJ1-2
CDR3: CAIRLGGNYGYTF

V: TRBV20-1
J: TRBJ2-7
CDR3: CSARTGRLAYEQYF

V: TRBV5-1
J: TRBJ1-4
CDR3: CASSSQGAGEKLFF

V: TRBV12-3/TRBV12-4
J: TRBJ2-1
CDR3: CASKKGTGGAYNEQFF

V: TRBV5-1
J: TRBJ1-2
CDR3: CASSLGEGARYGYTF

V: TRBV4-2
J: TRBJ2-5
CDR3: CASSQGASGRGKTQYF

V: TRBV20-1
J: TRBJ1-3
CDR3: CSARQGGGNTIYF

V: TRBV20-1
J: TRBJ1-3
CDR3: CSAAGTGGLSSGNTIYF

V: TRBV12-3/TRBV12-4
J: TRBJ1-3
CDR3: CASSRQSSGNTIYF

V: TRBV25-1
J: TRBJ2-7
CDR3: CASRGQGAREQYF

V: TRBV5-1
J: TRBJ1-1
CDR3: CASSSLGTMNTEAFF

V: TRBV5-1
J: TRBJ2-3
CDR3: CASSLAADSTDTQYF

V: TRBV7-9
J: TRBJ2-3
CDR3: CASSLAVSGNTDTQYF

V: TRBV12-3/TRBV12-4
J: TRBJ2-2
CDR3: CAGTVGRPGTGELFF

V: TRBV9
J: TRBJ2-1
CDR3: CASSVGTANEQFF

V: TRBV12-3/TRBV12-4
J: TRBJ2-3
CDR3: CASSPGTGGHDTQYF

V: TRBV6-6
J: TRBJ2-1
CDR3: CASSYSSSGQSYNEQFF

V: TRBV21-1
J: TRBJ2-1
CDR3: CASSKAPARLRTFCDEQFF

V: TRBV6-6
J: TRBJ2-5
CDR3: CASSTTRGVASGEGETQYF

V: TRBV20-1
J: TRBJ2-7
CDR3: CSARGTEFGEQYF

V: TRBV5-1
J: TRBJ2-3
CDR3: CASSLISPDTDTQYF

V: TRBV27
J: TRBJ2-4
CDR3: CASSFTGGQNIQYF

V: TRBV7-8
J: TRBJ2-5
CDR3: CASSLGSLAGAYETQYF

V: TRBV6-2/TRBV6-3
J: TRBJ2-7
CDR3: CASSRSGRKNEQYF

V: TRBV12-3/TRBV12-4
J: TRBJ1-5
CDR3: CASSQHPRTGQPQHF

V: TRBV5-1
J: TRBJ2-3
CDR3: CASKRGLEVLRDTQYF

V: TRBV9
J: TRBJ1-3
CDR3: CASSVGGRRSGNTIYF

V: TRBV5-1
J: TRBJ1-4
CDR3: CASSLAGGSNEKLFF

V: TRBV3-1
J: TRBJ2-1
CDR3: CASSQVEGKGEQFF

V: TRBV5-1
J: TRBJ1-2
CDR3: CASSSLEAGFGGYTF

V: TRBV5-1
J: TRBJ2-3
CDR3: CASSLAGRQADTQYF

V: TRBV29-1
J: TRBJ2-7
CDR3: CSAGQGGVDEQYF

V: TRBV10-3
J: TRBJ1-1
CDR3: CAMAGQVNTEAFF

V: TRBV20-1
J: TRBJ1-5
CDR3: CSAIPGRNNQPQHF

V: TRBV2
J: TRBJ2-7
CDR3: CASRKERDSSYEQYF